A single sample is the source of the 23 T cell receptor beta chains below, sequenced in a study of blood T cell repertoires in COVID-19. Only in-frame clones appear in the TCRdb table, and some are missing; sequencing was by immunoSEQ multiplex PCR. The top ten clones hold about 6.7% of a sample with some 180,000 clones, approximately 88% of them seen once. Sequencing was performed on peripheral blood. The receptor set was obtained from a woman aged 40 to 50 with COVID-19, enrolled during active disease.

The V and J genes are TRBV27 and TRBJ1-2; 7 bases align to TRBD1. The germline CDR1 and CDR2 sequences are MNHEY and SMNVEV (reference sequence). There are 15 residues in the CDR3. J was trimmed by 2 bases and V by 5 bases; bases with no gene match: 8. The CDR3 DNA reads TGTGCCAGCAGTCCCTCCGGCAGGGGGAACTATGGCTACACCTTC. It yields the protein CASSPSGRGNYGYTF.

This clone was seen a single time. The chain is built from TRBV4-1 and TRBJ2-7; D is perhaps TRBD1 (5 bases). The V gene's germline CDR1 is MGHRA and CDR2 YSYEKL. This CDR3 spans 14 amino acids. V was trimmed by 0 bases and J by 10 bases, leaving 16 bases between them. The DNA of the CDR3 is TGCGCCAGCAGCCAAGACCACGGCAGGGTGCCTCAGTACTTC. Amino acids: CASSQDHGRVPQYF.

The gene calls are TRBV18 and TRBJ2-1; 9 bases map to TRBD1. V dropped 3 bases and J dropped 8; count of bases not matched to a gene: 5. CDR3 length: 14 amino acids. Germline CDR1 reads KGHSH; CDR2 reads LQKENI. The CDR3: CASSPRQGVDEQFF. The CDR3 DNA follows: TGTGCCAGCTCACCGAGACAGGGGGTGGATGAGCAGTTCTTC.

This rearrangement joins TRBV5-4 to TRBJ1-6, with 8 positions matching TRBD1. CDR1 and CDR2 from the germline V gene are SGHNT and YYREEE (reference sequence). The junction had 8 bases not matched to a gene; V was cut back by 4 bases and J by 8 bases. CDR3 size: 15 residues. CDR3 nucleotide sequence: TGTGCCAGCAGCCCTCAGGGGGCGCGGGATTCACCCCTCCACTTT. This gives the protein CASSPQGARDSPLHF.

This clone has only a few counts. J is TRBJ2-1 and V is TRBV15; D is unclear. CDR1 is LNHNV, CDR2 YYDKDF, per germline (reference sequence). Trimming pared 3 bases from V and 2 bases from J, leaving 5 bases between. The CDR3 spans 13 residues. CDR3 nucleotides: TGTGCCACCAGCAGTGACACCTACAATGAGCAGTTCTTC. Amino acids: CATSSDTYNEQFF.

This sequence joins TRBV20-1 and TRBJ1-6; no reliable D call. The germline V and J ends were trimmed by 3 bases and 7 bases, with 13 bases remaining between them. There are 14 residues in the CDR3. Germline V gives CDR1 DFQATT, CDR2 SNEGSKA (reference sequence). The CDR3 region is CSASMRAANSPLHF. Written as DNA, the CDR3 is TGCAGTGCTAGTATGCGGGCAGCCAATTCACCCCTCCACTTT.

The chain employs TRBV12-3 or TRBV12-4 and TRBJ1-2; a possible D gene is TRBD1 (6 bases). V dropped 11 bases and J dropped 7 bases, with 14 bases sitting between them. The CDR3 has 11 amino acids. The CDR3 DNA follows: TGTGCCGGTAGCAGGGGTAGTGGCTACACCTTC. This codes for CAGSRGSGYTF.

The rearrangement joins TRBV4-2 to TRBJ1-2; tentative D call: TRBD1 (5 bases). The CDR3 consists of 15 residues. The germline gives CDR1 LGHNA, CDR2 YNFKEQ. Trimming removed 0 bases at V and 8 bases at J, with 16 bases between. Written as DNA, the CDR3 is TGTGCCAGCAGCCAAGACAACCAGGGCGGTCGAGGCTACACCTTC. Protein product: CASSQDNQGGRGYTF.

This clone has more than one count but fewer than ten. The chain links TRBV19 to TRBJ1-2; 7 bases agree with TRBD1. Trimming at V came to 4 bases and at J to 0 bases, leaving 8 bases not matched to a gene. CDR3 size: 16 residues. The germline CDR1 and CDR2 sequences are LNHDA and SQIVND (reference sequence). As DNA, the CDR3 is TGTGCCAGTAGTACTCAGGGGGTCCCAGCTAACTATGGCTACACCTTC. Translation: CASSTQGVPANYGYTF.

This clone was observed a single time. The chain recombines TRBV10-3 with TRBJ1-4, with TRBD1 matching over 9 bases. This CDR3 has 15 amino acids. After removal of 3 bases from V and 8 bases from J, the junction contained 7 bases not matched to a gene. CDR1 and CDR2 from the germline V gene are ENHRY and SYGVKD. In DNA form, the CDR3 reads TGTGCCATCAGTGACCGGACAGGGGAGCTAGAAAAACTGTTTTTT. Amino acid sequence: CAISDRTGELEKLFF.

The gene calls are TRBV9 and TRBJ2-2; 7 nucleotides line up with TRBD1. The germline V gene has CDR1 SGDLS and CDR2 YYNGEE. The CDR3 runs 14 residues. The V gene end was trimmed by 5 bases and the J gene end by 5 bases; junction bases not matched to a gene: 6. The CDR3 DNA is TGTGCCAGCAGGCACAAACAGGGGACCGGGGAGCTGTTTTTT. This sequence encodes CASRHKQGTGELFF.

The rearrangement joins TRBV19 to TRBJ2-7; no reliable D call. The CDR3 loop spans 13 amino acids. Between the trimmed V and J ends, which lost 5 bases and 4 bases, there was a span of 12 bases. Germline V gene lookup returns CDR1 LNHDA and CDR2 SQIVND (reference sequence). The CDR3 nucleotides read TGTGCCAGTAGTCCCCCCCGGCGGTACGAGCAGTACTTC. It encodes CASSPPRRYEQYF.

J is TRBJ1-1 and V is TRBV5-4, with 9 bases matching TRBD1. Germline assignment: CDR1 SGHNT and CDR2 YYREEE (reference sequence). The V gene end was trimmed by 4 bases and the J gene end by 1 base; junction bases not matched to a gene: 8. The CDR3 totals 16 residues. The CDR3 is CASSKGQGKRNTEAFF. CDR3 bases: TGTGCCAGCAGCAAGGGACAGGGTAAGAGGAACACTGAAGCTTTCTTT.

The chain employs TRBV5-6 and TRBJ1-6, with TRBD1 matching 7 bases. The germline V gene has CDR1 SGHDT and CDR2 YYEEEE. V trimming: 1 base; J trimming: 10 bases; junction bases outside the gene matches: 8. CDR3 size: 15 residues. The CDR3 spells CASSLLGRGESPLHF. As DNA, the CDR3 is TGTGCCAGCAGCTTGCTAGGCAGGGGGGAATCACCCCTCCACTTT.

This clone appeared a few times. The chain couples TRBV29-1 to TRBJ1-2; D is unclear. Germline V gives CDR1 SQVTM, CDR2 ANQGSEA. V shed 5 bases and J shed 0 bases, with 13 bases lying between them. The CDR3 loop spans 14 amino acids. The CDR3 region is CSVREGSPNYGYTF. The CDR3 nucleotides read TGCAGCGTTCGGGAAGGTTCCCCTAACTATGGCTACACCTTC.

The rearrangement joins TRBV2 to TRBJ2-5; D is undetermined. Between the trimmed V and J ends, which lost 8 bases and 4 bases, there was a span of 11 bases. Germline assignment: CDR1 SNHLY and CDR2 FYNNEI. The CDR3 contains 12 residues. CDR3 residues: CASPRVGETQYF. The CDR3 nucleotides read TGTGCCAGCCCCCGGGTTGGAGAGACCCAGTACTTC.

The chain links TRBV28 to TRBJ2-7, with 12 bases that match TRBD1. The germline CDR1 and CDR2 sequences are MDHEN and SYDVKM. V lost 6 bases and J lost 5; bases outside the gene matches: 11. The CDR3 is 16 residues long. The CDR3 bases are TGTGCCAGCAGCCCCAAGTTGGGACAGGGGGCGGACGAGCAGTACTTC. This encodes CASSPKLGQGADEQYF.

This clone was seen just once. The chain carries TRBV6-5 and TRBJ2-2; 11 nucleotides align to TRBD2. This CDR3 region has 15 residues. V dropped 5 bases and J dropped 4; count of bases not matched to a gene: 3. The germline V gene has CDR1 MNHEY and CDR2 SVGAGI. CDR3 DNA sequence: TGTGCCAGCAGTCTAGCGGGAGGAATCACCGGGGAGCTGTTTTTT. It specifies CASSLAGGITGELFF.

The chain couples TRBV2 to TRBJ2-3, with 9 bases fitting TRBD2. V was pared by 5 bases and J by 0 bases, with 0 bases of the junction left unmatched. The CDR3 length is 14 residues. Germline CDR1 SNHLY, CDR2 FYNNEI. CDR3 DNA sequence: TGTGCCAGCAGTCTAGCGGGGAGCACAGATACGCAGTATTTT. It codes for CASSLAGSTDTQYF.

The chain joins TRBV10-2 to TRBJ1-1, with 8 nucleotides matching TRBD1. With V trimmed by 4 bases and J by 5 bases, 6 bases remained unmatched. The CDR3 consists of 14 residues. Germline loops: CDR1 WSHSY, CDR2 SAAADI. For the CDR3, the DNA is TGCGCCAGCAGTGGGAACACAGGGGGAACTGAAGCTTTCTTT. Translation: CASSGNTGGTEAFF.

This CDR3 is CAISDLAGDQPQHF. DNA of the CDR3: TGTGCCATCAGTGACCTTGCGGGGGATCAGCCCCAGCATTTT. The chain couples TRBV10-3 to TRBJ1-5, with D tentatively TRBD1 (5 bases). CDR3 size: 14 residues. Trimming stripped 3 bases from V and 5 bases from J, with 11 bases between. Germline V lookup: CDR1 ENHRY, CDR2 SYGVKD.

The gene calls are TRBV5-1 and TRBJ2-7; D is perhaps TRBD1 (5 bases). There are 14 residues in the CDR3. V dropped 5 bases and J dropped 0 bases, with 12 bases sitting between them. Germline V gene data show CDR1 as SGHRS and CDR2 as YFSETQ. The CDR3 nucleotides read TGCGCCAGCAGACAGGCCTTCCGCTCCTACGAGCAGTACTTC. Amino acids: CASRQAFRSYEQYF.

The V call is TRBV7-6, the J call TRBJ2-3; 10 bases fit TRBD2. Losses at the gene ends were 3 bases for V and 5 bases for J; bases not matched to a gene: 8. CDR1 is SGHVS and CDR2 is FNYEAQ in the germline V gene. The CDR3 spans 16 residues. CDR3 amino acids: CASSFSPSGSQDTQYF. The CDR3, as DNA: TGTGCCAGCAGCTTTTCCCCTAGCGGGAGTCAAGATACGCAGTATTTT.